This TCR beta chain was profiled in a study of CD8 T cells in ankylosing spondylitis (TCRdb year 2017). Broadly, across the study: The study set out to find disease-linked TCR variants by profiling T cell receptor beta repertoires in ankylosing spondylitis patients and healthy donors. The full study cohort was made up of 20 to 25 ankylosing spondylitis patients and over 90 healthy donors. Peripheral blood samples were taken, and synovial fluid was additionally collected from ankylosing spondylitis patients.

Sequencing was carried out with an Illumina HiSeq 2500. Quantitative 5'-RACE with molecular barcodes was the method used to prepare the TCR beta libraries. The paper's processing steps were these. Disease-linked TCR variants were identified with a new computational method built on a probabilistic model of VDJ rearrangement. The public sequencing data were trimmed at Q25 with fastp and processed into clonotypes with MiXCR by TCRdb, which kept only in-frame beta chains. Each entry is one CDR3 protein sequence, shown with its most common DNA and genes. TCRdb's processing, not the study's, gives the V and J calls here. This sample has 200,000 to 300,000 distinct CDR3 sequences in its table, and more than 25% of those were observed once. The ten top clones hold around 4% of the sample. The paper's findings and limits, for the study overall: Blood from ankylosing spondylitis patients appeared to be characterized by a TCR beta motif composed of roughly eight highly homologous amino acid variants. Some TCR beta motif variants had previously been reported in synovial fluid and blood of reactive arthritis patients, which suggested common disease-initiation mechanisms. A CD8+ phenotype was shown by the disease-linked clones, which were found at relatively low frequencies in peripheral blood. Significant enrichment of the disease-linked clones was reported in matched synovial fluid samples from ankylosing spondylitis patients.

From the cysteine through the phenylalanine, the CDR3 covers 15 amino acids. The read is trimmed to its CDR3 DNA, 45 bases read in frame from base 1. CDR1 and CDR2, per the germline V gene (reference sequence), are DFQATT and SNEGSKA. V is pruned by 0 bases and J by 4 bases, leaving 6 bases of the junction without a gene match. This clonotype was picked up a small number of times. The antigen it recognizes is unknown. Base-call qualities are not available, and no considerably larger clone is one nucleotide away. The clonotype comes from a male donor with ankylosing spondylitis or in good health (not recorded which). The sequencing sample was made of blood, either unsorted or a sorted T cell fraction (not recorded which). The sequence joins TRBV20-1 to TRBJ2-7; TRBD2 agrees with 10 junctional bases. The CDR3 reads as follows: CSARDLPSGGYEQYF. The DNA sequence is as follows: TGCAGTGCTAGAGATCTCCCTAGCGGGGGTTACGAGCAGTACTTC.